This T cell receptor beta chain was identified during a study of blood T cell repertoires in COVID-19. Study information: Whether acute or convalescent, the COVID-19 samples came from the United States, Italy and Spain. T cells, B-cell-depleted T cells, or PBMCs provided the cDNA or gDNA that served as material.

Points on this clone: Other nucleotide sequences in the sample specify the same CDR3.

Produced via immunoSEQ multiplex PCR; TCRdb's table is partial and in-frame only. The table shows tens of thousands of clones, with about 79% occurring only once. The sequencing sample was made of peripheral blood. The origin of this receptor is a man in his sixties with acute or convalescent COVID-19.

The CDR3 here is CASSKGAGGGNEQFF. The CDR3, as DNA: TGTGCCAGTAGTAAAGGGGCGGGGGGGGGCAATGAGCAGTTCTTC. The chain couples TRBV19 to TRBJ2-1; 9 bases fit TRBD2. V lost 4 bases to trimming and J lost 6 bases; unmatched junction nucleotides: 7. Looked up from germline, CDR1 is LNHDA and CDR2 is SQIVND (reference sequence). The length of the CDR3 is 15 residues.